This TCR beta chain originates from a study of control samples from healthy donors and cancer patients. Germline V gene data show CDR1 as MNHNY and CDR2 as SVGAGI (reference sequence). Trimming took 3 bases from V and 5 from J; bases not matched to a gene: 11. The CDR3 is 16 amino acids. The repertoire was sequenced with immunoSEQ multiplex PCR; TCRdb's copy has only in-frame clones and lacks some. The data contain some 90,000 clones, about nine tenths of them singletons. V is TRBV6-6 and J is TRBJ1-1, with 8 bases identical to TRBD1. Sequenced sample: blood. This TCR was sampled from a woman between 25 and 40 years old in good health. CDR3 sequence (DNA): TGTGCCAGCAGTTATTCCCCCGGACAGGGTGGTACTGAAGCTTTCTTT. The encoded protein is CASSYSPGQGGTEAFF.